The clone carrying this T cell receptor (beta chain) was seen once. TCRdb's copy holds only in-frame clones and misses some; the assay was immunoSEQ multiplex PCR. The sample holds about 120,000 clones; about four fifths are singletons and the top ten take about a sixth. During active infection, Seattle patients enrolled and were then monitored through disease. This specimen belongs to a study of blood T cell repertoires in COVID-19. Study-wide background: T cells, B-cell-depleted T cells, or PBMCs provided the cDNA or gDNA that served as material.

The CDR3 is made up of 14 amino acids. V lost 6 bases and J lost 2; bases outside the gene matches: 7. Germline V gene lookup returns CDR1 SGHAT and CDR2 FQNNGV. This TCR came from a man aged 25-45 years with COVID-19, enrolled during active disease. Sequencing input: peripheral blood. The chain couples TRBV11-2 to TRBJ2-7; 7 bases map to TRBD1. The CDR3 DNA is TGTGCCAGCAGGGGACAGCGGATAACCTACGAGCAGTACTTC. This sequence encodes CASRGQRITYEQYF.